This TCR beta chain was sequenced for a study of breast tumors, draining lymph nodes, adjacent tissues. Overall study findings and caveats: Tumor TCR diversity was below lymph nodes but above nontumor tissue.

This clonotype was seen many times. Antigen specificity is unknown. Germline CDR1 reads SNHLY; CDR2 reads FYNNEI. CDR3 length: 17 amino acids. J was trimmed by 2 bases and V by 7 bases; bases with no gene match: 10. Axillary draining lymph nodes of breast cancer patients supplied the node samples. TCRdb analysed the multiplex PCR reads with MiXCR anew, one entry per CDR3 protein. Of around 140,000 distinct CDR3 sequences listed, over 25% are singletons. This chain uses TRBV2 with TRBJ2-5, with 13 bases lining up with TRBD2. Sequencing was performed on axillary lymph node tissue. This clonotype was sampled from a female donor with breast cancer. Some clones in this sample may be carry-over from other donors' samples. This CDR3 reads CASNPLAGGPLQETQYF. CDR3 DNA sequence: TGTGCCAGCAATCCACTAGCGGGGGGGCCGTTGCAAGAGACCCAGTACTTC.